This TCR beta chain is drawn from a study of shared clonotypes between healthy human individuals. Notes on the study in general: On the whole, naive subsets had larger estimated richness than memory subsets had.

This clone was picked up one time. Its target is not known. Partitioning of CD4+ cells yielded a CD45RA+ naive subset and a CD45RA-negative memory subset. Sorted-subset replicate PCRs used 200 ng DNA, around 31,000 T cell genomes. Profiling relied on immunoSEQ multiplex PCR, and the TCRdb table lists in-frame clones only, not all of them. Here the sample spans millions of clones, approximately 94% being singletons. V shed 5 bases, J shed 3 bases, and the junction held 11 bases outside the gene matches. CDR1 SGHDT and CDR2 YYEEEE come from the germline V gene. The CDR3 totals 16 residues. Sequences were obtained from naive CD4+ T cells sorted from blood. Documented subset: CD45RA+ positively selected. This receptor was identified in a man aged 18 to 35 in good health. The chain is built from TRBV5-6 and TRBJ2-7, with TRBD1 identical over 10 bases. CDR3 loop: CASRRTRDRGNYEQYF. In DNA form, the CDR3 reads TGTGCCAGCAGGCGCACCCGGGACAGGGGAAACTACGAGCAGTACTTC.